What follows describes a single TCR beta chain. These data originate in a study of immune characterization of retroperitoneal liposarcoma. The CDR3 has 14 residues. Trimming left V 7 bases short and J 10 bases short, with 20 bases between. Each CDR3 protein is one row after TCRdb ran MiXCR on the PCR reads. The sample consists of some 9,900 distinct CDR3 sequences, around 26% of them appearing once. Material for sequencing was tumor tissue. The chain combines TRBV7-1 with TRBJ2-1; D is possibly TRBD1 (6 bases). TRBV7-1 is noted as an ORF with a role that remains uncertain. The sequence was collected from a male donor with retroperitoneal liposarcoma. The CDR3 sequence is CASTQNLQGYEQFF. CDR3 sequence (DNA): TGTGCCAGCACCCAAAATTTACAGGGATACGAGCAGTTCTTC.